A single sample gave rise to the 13 T cell receptor beta chains below, sequenced in a study of cytomegalovirus exposure and HLA in healthy donors. The study ran its PCR with 60 Vbeta and 13 Jbeta primers. Some clones are missing from TCRdb's copy, which holds only in-frame ones; the method was immunoSEQ multiplex PCR. The table records some 200,000 clones, about 70% of them present only once. The sample consisted of PBMCs. Source of these receptors: a woman aged 25 to 39 in good health and CMV-seronegative.

The chain couples TRBV18 to TRBJ2-1; 8 bases align to TRBD2. J gave up 4 bases and V 6 bases, and 14 bases lay outside the gene matches. Germline V gives CDR1 KGHSH, CDR2 LQKENI. This CDR3 has 17 residues. The CDR3 DNA reads TGTGCCAGCTCTTGGACTAGCCCCTCCAATCGGTACAATGAGCAGTTCTTC. This encodes CASSWTSPSNRYNEQFF.

The CDR3 here is CASSVDGTGGGYTGNTIYF. In DNA, the CDR3 is TGTGCCAGCAGCGTAGACGGGACAGGGGGCGGTTATACTGGAAACACCATATATTTT. The chain has TRBV9 and TRBJ1-3; 12 nucleotides align to TRBD1. V lost 0 bases, J lost 2 bases, and 9 bases stayed unmatched. CDR3 length: 19 amino acids. Germline CDR1 reads SGDLS; CDR2 reads YYNGEE.

The gene calls are TRBV6-4 and TRBJ2-3, with 7 bases identical to TRBD2. The V gene's germline CDR1 is MRHNA and CDR2 SNTAGT. The V segment lost 0 bases and the J segment 4 bases; nucleotides outside the gene matches: 1. The CDR3 consists of 14 residues. The CDR3 loop reads CASSDSLAADTQYF. The CDR3 DNA follows: TGTGCCAGCAGTGACTCTCTAGCGGCAGATACGCAGTATTTT.

J is TRBJ1-5 and V is TRBV6-1; D call uncertain. Trimming cost V 0 bases and J 4 bases, with 16 bases left between them. The CDR3 totals 17 residues. Per germline, CDR1 MNHNS and CDR2 SASEGT. CDR3 nucleotides: TGTGCCAGCAGTGAAGCGGGAGCGGGGTACGGGAATCAGCCCCAGCATTTT. It translates to CASSEAGAGYGNQPQHF.

The rearrangement links TRBV4-1 to TRBJ1-1; D is uncertain. Germline V gives CDR1 MGHRA, CDR2 YSYEKL. CDR3 length: 14 amino acids. The germline V and J ends were trimmed by 0 bases and 5 bases, with 10 bases remaining between them. The DNA of the CDR3 is TGCGCCAGCAGCCAAGATATAGAGGGTACTGAAGCTTTCTTT. This gives the protein CASSQDIEGTEAFF.

V is TRBV27 and J is TRBJ1-1; D might be TRBD1 (6 bases). With 2 bases removed from V and 7 bases from J, the gap between germline ends came to 11 bases. This CDR3 comprises 13 residues. Germline V CDR1 and CDR2: MNHEY, SMNVEV (reference sequence). This CDR3 reads CASSLAGASEAFF. CDR3 nucleotide sequence: TGTGCCAGCAGTTTAGCAGGGGCTAGTGAAGCTTTCTTT.

The table lists this clone with a count of one. The CDR3 DNA follows: TGTGCCAGCAGCTTAGGCCCGGGACTAGCGGCTAGCTCCTACAATGAGCAGTTCTTC. Translation: CASSLGPGLAASSYNEQFF. The genes are TRBV7-9 and TRBJ2-1, with 11 bases lining up with TRBD2. The CDR3 length is 19 residues. J gave up 0 bases and V 1 base, and 8 bases lay outside the gene matches. Germline CDR1 is SEHNR and CDR2 is FQNEAQ (reference sequence). Variable domain in full (rest from reference TRBV7-9 and TRBJ2-1): DTGVSQNPRHKITKRGQNVTFRCDPISEHNRLYWYRQTLGQGPEFLTYFQNEAQLEKSRLLSDRFSAERPKGSFSTLEIQRTEQGDSAMYLCASSLGPGLAASSYNEQFFGPGTRLTVL.

The chain is built from TRBV5-1 and TRBJ1-2, with D possibly TRBD1 on 6 matching bases. The CDR3 runs to 16 residues. V was cut by 3 bases and J by 5 bases, with 20 bases left in between. From germline, CDR1 is SGHRS and CDR2 YFSETQ. The CDR3 DNA reads as TGCGCCAGCAGCTCAAACAGGGACCCCAGTAGGTATGGCTACACCTTC. This sequence encodes CASSSNRDPSRYGYTF.

The J gene is TRBJ2-5, the V gene TRBV5-3; 8 bases fit TRBD1. TRBV5-3 is designated an ORF whose function remains uncertain. The ends lost 7 bases at V and 4 bases at J; junction bases unmatched: 6. The CDR3 sequence is 13 residues long. CDR3 sequence (DNA): TGTGCCAGACCCCCCGACAGGGGAGAGACCCAGTACTTC. It is translated as CARPPDRGETQYF.

The chain carries TRBV5-1 and TRBJ1-4; the D gene is possibly TRBD1 (5 bases). The germline V and J ends were trimmed by 0 bases and 4 bases, with 7 bases remaining between them. The CDR3 has 14 amino acids. Germline V CDR1 and CDR2: SGHRS, YFSETQ. CDR3 coding DNA: TGCGCCAGCAGCTTGGGAGACAGTAATGAAAAACTGTTTTTT. Translated: CASSLGDSNEKLFF.

The genes are TRBV30 and TRBJ2-7, with 8 bases aligning to TRBD1. Germline V lookup: CDR1 GTSNPN, CDR2 SVGIG (reference sequence). The CDR3 contains 14 residues. With 0 bases clipped from V and 1 base from J, the junction kept 2 bases outside the gene matches. CDR3 loop: CAWSVRTGSYEQYF. The CDR3 DNA reads as TGTGCCTGGAGTGTAAGGACAGGGTCCTACGAGCAGTACTTC.

The V call is TRBV27, the J call TRBJ2-7, with a weak D call TRBD1 (5 bases). With 7 bases removed from V and 3 bases from J, the gap between germline ends came to 16 bases. CDR1 is MNHEY and CDR2 is SMNVEV in the germline V gene (reference sequence). The CDR3 spans 14 residues. CDR3 loop: CASTRLAGNYEQYF. DNA for the CDR3: TGTGCCAGCACCCGGCTGGCAGGGAACTACGAGCAGTACTTC.

A few counts support this clone. This rearrangement joins TRBV19 to TRBJ2-7; 10 bases are a match to TRBD1. V lost 10 bases to trimming and J lost 3 bases; unmatched junction nucleotides: 9. The CDR3 length is 14 residues. In germline, CDR1 is LNHDA, CDR2 SQIVND (reference sequence). DNA of the CDR3: TGTGCCACGGGGGCGACAGGGGGCATCTACGAGCAGTACTTC. Protein product: CATGATGGIYEQYF.